These 21 T cell receptor beta chains were sequenced from one sample in a study of shared clonotypes between healthy human individuals. Profiling relied on immunoSEQ multiplex PCR, and the TCRdb table lists in-frame clones only, not all of them. The sample lists roughly 500,000 clones, about 96% occurring once. Sequencing was carried out using naive CD4+ T cells sorted from blood. Subset of the sample: CD45RA+ positively selected. Every receptor here comes from a woman aged 25-40 years in good health.

The chain uses TRBV6-1 and TRBJ1-1; 9 bases are shared with TRBD1. Per the germline V gene, CDR1 is MNHNS and CDR2 is SASEGT. The CDR3 runs 12 residues. The V segment lost 4 bases and the J segment 10 bases; nucleotides outside the gene matches: 4. CDR3: CASSARQGVAFF. CDR3 DNA sequence: TGTGCCAGCAGTGCAAGACAGGGGGTAGCTTTCTTT.

The CDR3 nucleotides are TGTGCCAGCAGCTTACTCTATGGCGGGAGTACAGATACGCAGTATTTT. Amino acids: CASSLLYGGSTDTQYF. The chain carries TRBV7-8 and TRBJ2-3, with 7 bases matching TRBD2. The CDR3 consists of 16 residues. Germline CDR1 is SGHVS and CDR2 is FQNEAQ. V was clipped by 2 bases and J by 3 bases; unmatched bases: 8.

CDR3 nucleotide sequence: TGTGCCAGCAGCCCAGGAGGGCCAAAGAGTGCCTACAATGAGCAGTTCTTC. Amino acid sequence: CASSPGGPKSAYNEQFF. This chain links TRBV11-2 with TRBJ2-1, with D maybe TRBD2 (6 bases). The CDR3 length is 17 residues. The ends were cut back, 5 bases at V and 2 bases at J, with 19 bases in the middle. Germline CDR1 and CDR2: SGHAT and FQNNGV.

The chain links TRBV6-5 to TRBJ2-5; the match to TRBD2 covers 13 bases. The CDR3 length is 15 residues. The V gene end was trimmed by 8 bases and the J gene end by 4 bases; junction bases not matched to a gene: 7. CDR1 and CDR2 (germline): MNHEY, SVGAGI. The CDR3 spells CASRRTSGRGETQYF. DNA for the CDR3: TGTGCCAGCCGCCGGACTAGCGGGAGAGGAGAGACCCAGTACTTC.

As regards this clone: This sample includes further DNA sequences coding for the same CDR3. The V gene is TRBV29-1, the J gene TRBJ2-7; 9 positions match TRBD1. The ends lost 5 bases at V and 4 bases at J; junction bases unmatched: 6. CDR1 and CDR2 from the germline V gene are SQVTM and ANQGSEA. This CDR3 comprises 13 residues. This CDR3 is CSVSRDRAYEQYF. In nucleotides, the CDR3 is TGCAGCGTTTCCCGGGACAGGGCTTACGAGCAGTACTTC.

The chain joins TRBV28 to TRBJ1-3; possible D gene TRBD1, 6 bases. This CDR3 is 16 amino acids long. In germline, CDR1 is MDHEN, CDR2 SYDVKM. The V gene lost 1 base and the J gene lost 9 bases, with 19 bases spanning the gap. CDR3 sequence: CASSLYTGTRGGTIYF. CDR3 coding DNA: TGTGCCAGCAGTTTATACACCGGGACAAGGGGCGGCACCATATATTTT.

The gene calls are TRBV7-8 and TRBJ1-1, with D possibly matching TRBD1 (6 bases). V was cut by 5 bases and J by 3 bases, with 10 bases left in between. The CDR3 covers 13 residues. Germline V gives CDR1 SGHVS, CDR2 FQNEAQ. The CDR3 nucleotides read TGTGCCAGCAGCCTACAGGGACACACTGAAGCTTTCTTT. Translating gives CASSLQGHTEAFF.

The chain joins TRBV6-6 to TRBJ1-2; no firm D call. The CDR3 totals 14 residues. V was clipped by 4 bases and J by 7 bases, with 16 bases between them. The germline gives CDR1 MNHNY, CDR2 SVGAGI (reference sequence). CDR3: CASSSSAAGSGYTF. CDR3 in DNA: TGTGCCAGCAGTTCGTCGGCGGCAGGAAGTGGCTACACCTTC.

This clone is a singleton in its sample. The rearrangement links TRBV11-2 to TRBJ2-1; 9 bases map to TRBD2. V lost 0 bases to trimming and J lost 3 bases; unmatched junction nucleotides: 6. The CDR3 sequence is 17 residues long. Germline CDR1 and CDR2: SGHAT and FQNNGV. CDR3 nucleotides: TGTGCCAGCAGCTTAGATCGTAAGCGGGAGGACTACAATGAGCAGTTCTTC. It yields the protein CASSLDRKREDYNEQFF. Complete variable domain (other parts from reference TRBV11-2 and TRBJ2-1): EAGVAQSPRYKIIEKRQSVAFWCNPISGHATLYWYQQILGQGPKLLIQFQNNGVVDDSQLPKDRFSAERLKGVDSTLKIQPAKLEDSAVYLCASSLDRKREDYNEQFFGPGTRLTVL.

The V gene is TRBV5-8, the J gene TRBJ1-4; possible D gene TRBD1, 6 bases. Germline CDR1 SGHTS, CDR2 YDEGEE. The ends were cut back, 2 bases at V and 6 bases at J, with 11 bases in the middle. The CDR3 has 14 amino acids. The CDR3 loop is CASSLGQKHEKLFF. In nucleotides, the CDR3 is TGTGCCAGCAGCTTAGGACAGAAACATGAAAAACTGTTTTTT.

This rearrangement joins TRBV6-5 to TRBJ2-7; 8 bases agree with TRBD1. The germline gives CDR1 MNHEY, CDR2 SVGAGI. This CDR3 is 16 amino acids long. Germline trimming cut 0 bases from V and 4 bases from J; bases unmatched to any gene: 8. The chain's CDR3 is CASSYSAGRGRYEQYF. The CDR3, as DNA: TGTGCCAGCAGTTACTCTGCGGGCAGGGGGCGTTACGAGCAGTACTTC.

This chain links TRBV7-2 with TRBJ2-1; weak D call: TRBD1 (6 bases). V was pared by 1 base and J by 5 bases, with 9 bases between. CDR3 length: 14 residues. Germline assignment: CDR1 SGHTA and CDR2 FQGNSA. CDR3 bases: TGTGCCAGCAGCTTAGACCGGACAGACAATGAGCAGTTCTTC. Translating gives CASSLDRTDNEQFF.

The chain has TRBV5-1 and TRBJ2-7; 8 nucleotides line up with TRBD1. V dropped 7 bases and J dropped 6; count of bases not matched to a gene: 12. The CDR3 loop spans 14 amino acids. Looked up from germline, CDR1 is SGHRS and CDR2 is YFSETQ. DNA for the CDR3: TGCGCCAGCGGCGCCGGGACAGGCACGATCGAGCAGTACTTC. Amino acid sequence: CASGAGTGTIEQYF.

V and J are TRBV4-2 and TRBJ2-3, with D unclear. Germline CDR1 is LGHNA and CDR2 is YNFKEQ. The V end was cut by 5 bases, the J end by 2 bases, with 5 bases between. The CDR3 loop spans 12 amino acids. The CDR3 is CASSGFTDTQYF. In DNA, the CDR3 is TGTGCCAGCAGCGGGTTCACAGATACGCAGTATTTT.

The rearrangement uses TRBV10-3 and TRBJ1-1; D may be TRBD1 (5 bases). The CDR3 loop spans 14 amino acids. Germline V gene sequence: CDR1 ENHRY, CDR2 SYGVKD. Deletions cut 2 bases from V and 1 base from J, with 8 bases between. The CDR3 nucleotides are TGTGCCATCAGTGAGCTCCAGGGGAACACTGAAGCTTTCTTT. Protein sequence: CAISELQGNTEAFF.

The chain links TRBV6-5 to TRBJ1-5; TRBD1 agrees at 7 bases. V was clipped by 5 bases and J by 5 bases; unmatched bases: 6. The CDR3 sequence is 14 residues long. Germline CDR1 reads MNHEY; CDR2 reads SVGAGI. The CDR3 DNA sequence: TGTGCCAGCAGTCCCGGGACAGCAGATCAGCCCCAGCATTTT. It is translated as CASSPGTADQPQHF.

This chain joins TRBV19 and TRBJ1-5, with D perhaps matching TRBD1 (5 bases). Per the germline V gene, CDR1 is LNHDA and CDR2 is SQIVND (reference sequence). The CDR3 has 15 residues. Deletions cut 1 base from V and 7 bases from J, with 14 bases between. The CDR3 is CASSIGRQGGQPQHF. The CDR3 nucleotides read TGTGCCAGTAGTATAGGGCGGCAGGGTGGCCAGCCCCAGCATTTT.

This chain connects TRBV29-1 to TRBJ2-7; D possibly uses TRBD1 or TRBD2 (5 bases each). Germline V gives CDR1 SQVTM, CDR2 ANQGSEA. CDR3 length: 14 amino acids. The germline V and J ends were trimmed by 5 bases and 5 bases, with 19 bases remaining between them. The CDR3 here is CSVTPGPTRNEQYF. CDR3 nucleotides: TGCAGCGTTACTCCGGGACCCACGAGGAACGAGCAGTACTTC.

This sequence joins TRBV6-5 and TRBJ2-1; possibly TRBD1 for D (6 bases). This CDR3 spans 15 amino acids. Trimming cost V 6 bases and J 2 bases, with 14 bases left between them. Germline CDR1 MNHEY, CDR2 SVGAGI. CDR3: CASRPYRDPYNEQFF. For the CDR3, the DNA is TGTGCCAGCAGGCCTTACAGGGATCCCTACAATGAGCAGTTCTTC.

The V and J genes are TRBV27 and TRBJ2-2, with D hard to call. The germline gives CDR1 MNHEY, CDR2 SMNVEV (reference sequence). CDR3 length: 14 residues. V lost 3 bases and J lost 1, with 6 bases in between. In DNA form, the CDR3 reads TGTGCCAGCAGTTTCGTACTGAACACCGGGGAGCTGTTTTTT. Residues: CASSFVLNTGELFF.

The chain couples TRBV4-1 to TRBJ2-1, with TRBD2 matching over 14 bases. The germline V gene has CDR1 MGHRA and CDR2 YSYEKL. Trimming took 4 bases from V and 7 from J; bases not matched to a gene: 3. This CDR3 is 15 amino acids long. The CDR3 sequence: CASSPGTSGRNEQFF. CDR3 in DNA: TGCGCCAGCAGCCCGGGGACTAGCGGGAGAAATGAGCAGTTCTTC.